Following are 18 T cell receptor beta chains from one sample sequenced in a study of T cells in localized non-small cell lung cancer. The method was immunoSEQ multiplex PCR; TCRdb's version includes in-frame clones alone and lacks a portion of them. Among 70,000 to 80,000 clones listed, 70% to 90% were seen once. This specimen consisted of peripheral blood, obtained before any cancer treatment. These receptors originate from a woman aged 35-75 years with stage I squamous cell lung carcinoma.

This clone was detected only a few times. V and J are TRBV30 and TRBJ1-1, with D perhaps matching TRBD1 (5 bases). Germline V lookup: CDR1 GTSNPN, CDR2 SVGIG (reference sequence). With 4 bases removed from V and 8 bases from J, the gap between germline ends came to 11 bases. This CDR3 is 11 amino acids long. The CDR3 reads CAWIWGVEAFF. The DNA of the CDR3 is TGTGCCTGGATTTGGGGGGTAGAAGCTTTCTTT.

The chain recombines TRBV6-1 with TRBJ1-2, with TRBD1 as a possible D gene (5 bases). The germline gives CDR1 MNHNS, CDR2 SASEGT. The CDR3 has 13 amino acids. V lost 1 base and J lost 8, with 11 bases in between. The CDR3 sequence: CASSEVPGLGYTF. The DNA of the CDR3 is TGTGCCAGCAGTGAAGTCCCAGGGTTAGGCTACACCTTC.

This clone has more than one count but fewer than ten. This CDR3 is CSVKKGGDYGYTF. CDR3 DNA: TGCAGCGTTAAAAAGGGGGGTGACTATGGCTACACCTTC. The chain uses TRBV29-1 and TRBJ1-2; D may be TRBD1 (6 bases). The V and J ends lost 5 bases and 3 bases respectively, with 13 bases between them. This CDR3 has 13 amino acids. The germline CDR1 and CDR2 sequences are SQVTM and ANQGSEA.

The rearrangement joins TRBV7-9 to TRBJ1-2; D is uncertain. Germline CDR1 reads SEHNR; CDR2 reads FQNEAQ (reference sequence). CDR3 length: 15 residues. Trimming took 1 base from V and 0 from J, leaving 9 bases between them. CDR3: CASSLGGPTNYGYTF. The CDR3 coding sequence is TGTGCCAGCAGCTTAGGAGGCCCTACTAACTATGGCTACACCTTC. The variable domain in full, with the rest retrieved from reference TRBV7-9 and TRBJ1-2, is DTGVSQNPRHKITKRGQNVTFRCDPISEHNRLYWYRQTLGQGPEFLTYFQNEAQLEKSRLLSDRFSAERPKGSFSTLEIQRTEQGDSAMYLCASSLGGPTNYGYTFGSGTRLTVV.

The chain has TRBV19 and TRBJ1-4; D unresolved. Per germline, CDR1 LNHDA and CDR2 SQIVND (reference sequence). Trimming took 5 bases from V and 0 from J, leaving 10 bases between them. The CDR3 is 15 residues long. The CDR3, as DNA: TGTGCCAGTAGTCCCTCTCTAGCAACTAATGAAAAACTGTTTTTT. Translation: CASSPSLATNEKLFF. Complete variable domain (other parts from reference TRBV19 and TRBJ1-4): DGGITQSPKYLFRKEGQNVTLSCEQNLNHDAMYWYRQDPGQGLRLIYYSQIVNDFQKGDIAEGYSVSREKKESFPLTVTSAQKNPTAFYLCASSPSLATNEKLFFGSGTQLSVL.

CDR3 sequence: CASSPSMAGVYGYTF. The CDR3 DNA reads TGTGCCAGCAGCCCGAGCATGGCGGGGGTCTATGGCTACACCTTC. The J gene is TRBJ1-2, the V gene TRBV4-2, with TRBD1 as a possible D gene (5 bases). Deletions cut 4 bases from V and 4 bases from J, with 16 bases between. CDR1 is LGHNA, CDR2 YNFKEQ, per germline. This CDR3 region has 15 residues.

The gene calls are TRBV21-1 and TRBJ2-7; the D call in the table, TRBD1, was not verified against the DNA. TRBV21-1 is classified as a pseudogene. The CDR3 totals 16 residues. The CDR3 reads CASSKGEGASCYEQYF. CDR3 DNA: TGTGCCAGCAGCAAAGGGGAAGGGGCGTCTTGCTACGAGCAGTACTTC.

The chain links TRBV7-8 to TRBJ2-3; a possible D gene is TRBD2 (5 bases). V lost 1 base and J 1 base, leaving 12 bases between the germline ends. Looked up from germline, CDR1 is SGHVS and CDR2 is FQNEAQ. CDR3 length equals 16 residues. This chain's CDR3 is CASSLGSLGGTDTQYF. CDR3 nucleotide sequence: TGTGCCAGCAGCTTAGGGTCTTTGGGAGGCACAGATACGCAGTATTTT.

In DNA form, the CDR3 reads TGTGCCATCAGGGCGGGGGGGGCAACTAATGAAAAACTGTTTTTT. Protein sequence: CAIRAGGATNEKLFF. This chain uses TRBV10-3 with TRBJ1-4, with D possibly matching TRBD1 (5 bases). Germline lookup yields CDR1 ENHRY and CDR2 SYGVKD. With 6 bases removed from V and 0 bases from J, the gap between germline ends came to 11 bases. CDR3 length: 15 residues.

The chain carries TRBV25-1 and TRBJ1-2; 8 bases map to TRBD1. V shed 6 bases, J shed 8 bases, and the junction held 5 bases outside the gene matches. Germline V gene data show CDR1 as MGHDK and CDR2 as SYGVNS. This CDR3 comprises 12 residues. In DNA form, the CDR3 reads TGTGCCAGCAGCTTCCCAGGGGGCGGCTACACCTTC. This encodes CASSFPGGGYTF.

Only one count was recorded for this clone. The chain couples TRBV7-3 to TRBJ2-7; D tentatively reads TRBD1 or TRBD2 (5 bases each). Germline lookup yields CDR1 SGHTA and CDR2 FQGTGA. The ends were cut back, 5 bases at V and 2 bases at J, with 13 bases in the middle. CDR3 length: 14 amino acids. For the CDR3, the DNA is TGTGCCAGCAGCCCCGGGACGCCAACCTACGAGCAGTACTTC. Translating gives CASSPGTPTYEQYF.

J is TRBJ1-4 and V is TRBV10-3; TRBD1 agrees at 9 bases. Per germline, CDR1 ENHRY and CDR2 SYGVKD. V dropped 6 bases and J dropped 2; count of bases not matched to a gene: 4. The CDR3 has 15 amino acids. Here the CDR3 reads CAISEGTGTNEKLFF. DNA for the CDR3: TGTGCCATCAGCGAAGGGACAGGGACTAATGAAAAACTGTTTTTT.

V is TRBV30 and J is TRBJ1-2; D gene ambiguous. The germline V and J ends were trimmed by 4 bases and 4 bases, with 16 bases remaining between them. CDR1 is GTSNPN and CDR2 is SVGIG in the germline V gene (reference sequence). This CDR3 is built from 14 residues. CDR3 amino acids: CAWTQELTFYGYTF. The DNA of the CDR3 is TGTGCCTGGACTCAGGAGCTCACTTTCTATGGCTACACCTTC.

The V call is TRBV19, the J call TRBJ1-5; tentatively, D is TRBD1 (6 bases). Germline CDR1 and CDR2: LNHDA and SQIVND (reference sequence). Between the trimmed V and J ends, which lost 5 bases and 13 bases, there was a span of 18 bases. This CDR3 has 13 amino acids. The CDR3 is CASSPTRGDPQHF. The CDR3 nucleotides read TGTGCCAGTAGTCCCACTAGGGGGGATCCACAGCATTTT.

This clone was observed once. DNA for the CDR3: TGTGCCAGCAGTTCCACAGGGGGCAACTATGGCTACACCTTC. Translation gives CASSSTGGNYGYTF. The chain has TRBV27 and TRBJ1-2; 9 bases fit TRBD1. The CDR3 contains 14 residues. CDR1 is MNHEY, CDR2 SMNVEV, per germline (reference sequence). The ends lost 4 bases at V and 2 bases at J; junction bases unmatched: 2.

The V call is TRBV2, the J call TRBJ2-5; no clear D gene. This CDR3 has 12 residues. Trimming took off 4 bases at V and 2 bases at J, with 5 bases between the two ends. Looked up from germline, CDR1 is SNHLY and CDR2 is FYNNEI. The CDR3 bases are TGTGCCAGCAGTGCTGGGCAAGAGACCCAGTACTTC. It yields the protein CASSAGQETQYF.

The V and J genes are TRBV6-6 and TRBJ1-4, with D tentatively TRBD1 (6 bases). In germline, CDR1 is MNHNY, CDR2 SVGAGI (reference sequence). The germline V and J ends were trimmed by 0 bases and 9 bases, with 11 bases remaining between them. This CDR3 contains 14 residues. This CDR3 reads CASSYSRQDQKLFF. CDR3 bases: TGTGCCAGCAGTTACTCGCGACAGGACCAAAAACTGTTTTTT.

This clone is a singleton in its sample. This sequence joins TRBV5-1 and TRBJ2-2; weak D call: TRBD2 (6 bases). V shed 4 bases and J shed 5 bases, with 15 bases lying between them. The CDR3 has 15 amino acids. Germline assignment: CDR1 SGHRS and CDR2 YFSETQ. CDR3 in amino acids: CASSPTGLTTGELFF. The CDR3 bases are TGCGCCAGCAGCCCGACGGGACTTACGACCGGGGAGCTGTTTTTT.